This record covers a single T cell receptor (beta chain). Its antigen remains unidentified. The record originates from a study of post-analysis software for immune sequencing data. Across the whole study: Disease courses included relapsing-remitting, secondary progressive and progressive-relapsing multiple sclerosis. Broader study findings: Normalized Chao1 diversity was significantly reduced in patients versus controls. Patients showed TRBV5-6, TRBV5-1 and TRBV20-1 among five TRBV segments more frequent than in controls. F-measure co-clustering was strong for batch-matched samples.

Carried by the TCR beta cDNA libraries were unique molecular identifiers. Some 500,000 cDNA molecules came from around 1 to 9.1 million T cells. TCRdb re-called the PCR reads through MiXCR, storing one row per CDR3 protein. The data hold fewer than 850,000 distinct CDR3 sequences, with 30% observed a single time. After removal of 0 bases from V and 11 bases from J, the junction contained 7 bases not matched to a gene. The CDR3 runs 13 residues. In germline, CDR1 is DFQATT, CDR2 SNEGSKA (reference sequence). The chain carries TRBV20-1 and TRBJ1-5, with 7 positions matching TRBD1. The specimen was blood. This receptor was identified in a girl aged 10 to 17 with multiple sclerosis. CDR3 coding DNA: TGCAGTGCTAGAGATCCGACAGGGATGACCCAGCATTTT. It yields the protein CSARDPTGMTQHF.